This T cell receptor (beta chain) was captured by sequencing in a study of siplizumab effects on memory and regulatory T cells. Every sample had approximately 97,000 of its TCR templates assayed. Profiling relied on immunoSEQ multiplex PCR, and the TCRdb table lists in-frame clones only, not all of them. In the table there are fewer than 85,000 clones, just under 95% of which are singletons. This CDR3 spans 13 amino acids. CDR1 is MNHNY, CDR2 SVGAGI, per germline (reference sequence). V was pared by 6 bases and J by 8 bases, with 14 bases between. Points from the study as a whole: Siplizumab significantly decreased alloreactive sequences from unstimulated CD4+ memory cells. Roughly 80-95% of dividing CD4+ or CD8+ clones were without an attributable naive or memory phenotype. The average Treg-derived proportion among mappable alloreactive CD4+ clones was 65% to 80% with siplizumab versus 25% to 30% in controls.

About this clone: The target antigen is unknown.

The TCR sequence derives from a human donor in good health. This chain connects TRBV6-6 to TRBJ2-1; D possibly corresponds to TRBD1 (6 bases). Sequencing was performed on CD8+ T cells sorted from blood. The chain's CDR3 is CASRPGESDEQFF. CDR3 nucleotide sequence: TGTGCCAGCAGACCAGGGGAGAGCGATGAGCAGTTCTTC.